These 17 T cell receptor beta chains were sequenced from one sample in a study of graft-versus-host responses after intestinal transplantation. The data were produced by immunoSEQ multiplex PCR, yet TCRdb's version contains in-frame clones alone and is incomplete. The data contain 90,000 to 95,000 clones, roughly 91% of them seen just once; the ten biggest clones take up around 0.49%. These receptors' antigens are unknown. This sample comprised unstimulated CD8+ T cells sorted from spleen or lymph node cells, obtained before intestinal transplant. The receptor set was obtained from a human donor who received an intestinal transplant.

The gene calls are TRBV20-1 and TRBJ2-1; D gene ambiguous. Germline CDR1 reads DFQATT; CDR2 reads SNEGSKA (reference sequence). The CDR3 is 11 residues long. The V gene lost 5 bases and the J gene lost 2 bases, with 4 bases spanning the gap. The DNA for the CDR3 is TGCAGTGCTCAGGCCTACAATGAGCAGTTCTTC. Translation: CSAQAYNEQFF.

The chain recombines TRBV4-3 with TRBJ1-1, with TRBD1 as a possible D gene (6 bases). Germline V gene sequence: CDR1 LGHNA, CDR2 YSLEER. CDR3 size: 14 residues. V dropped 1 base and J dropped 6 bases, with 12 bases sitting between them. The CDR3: CASSQGPGVSEAFF. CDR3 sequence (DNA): TGCGCCAGCAGCCAAGGGCCAGGGGTGTCTGAAGCTTTCTTT.

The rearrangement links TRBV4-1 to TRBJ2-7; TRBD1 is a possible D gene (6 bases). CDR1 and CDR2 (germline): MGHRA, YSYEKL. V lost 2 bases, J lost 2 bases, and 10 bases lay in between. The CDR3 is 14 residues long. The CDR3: CASSQSGHPYEQYF. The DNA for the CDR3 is TGCGCCAGCAGCCAATCGGGACACCCCTACGAGCAGTACTTC.

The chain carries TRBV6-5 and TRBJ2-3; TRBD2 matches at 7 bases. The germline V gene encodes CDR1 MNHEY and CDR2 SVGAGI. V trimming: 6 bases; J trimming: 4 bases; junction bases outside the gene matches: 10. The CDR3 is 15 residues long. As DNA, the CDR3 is TGTGCCAGCAGACGCCCGGGGGGTCAATCAGATACGCAGTATTTT. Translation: CASRRPGGQSDTQYF.

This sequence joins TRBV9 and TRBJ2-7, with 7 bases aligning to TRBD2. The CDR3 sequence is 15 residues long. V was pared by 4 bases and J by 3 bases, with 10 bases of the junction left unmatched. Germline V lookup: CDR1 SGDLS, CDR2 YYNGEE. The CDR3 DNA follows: TGTGCCAGCAGCATTGCGGGAGCGGCCGTCTACGAGCAGTACTTC. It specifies CASSIAGAAVYEQYF.

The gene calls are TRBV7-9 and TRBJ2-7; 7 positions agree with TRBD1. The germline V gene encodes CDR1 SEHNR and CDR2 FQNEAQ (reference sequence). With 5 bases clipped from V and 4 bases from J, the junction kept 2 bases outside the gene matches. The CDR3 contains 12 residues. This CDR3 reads CASSRTGYEQYF. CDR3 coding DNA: TGTGCCAGCAGCCGGACAGGATACGAGCAGTACTTC.

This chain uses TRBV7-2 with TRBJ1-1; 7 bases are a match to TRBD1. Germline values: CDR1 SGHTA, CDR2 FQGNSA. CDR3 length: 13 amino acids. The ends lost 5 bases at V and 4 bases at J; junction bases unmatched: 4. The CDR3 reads CASSHGQVTEAFF. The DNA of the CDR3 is TGTGCCAGCAGCCATGGACAGGTCACTGAAGCTTTCTTT.

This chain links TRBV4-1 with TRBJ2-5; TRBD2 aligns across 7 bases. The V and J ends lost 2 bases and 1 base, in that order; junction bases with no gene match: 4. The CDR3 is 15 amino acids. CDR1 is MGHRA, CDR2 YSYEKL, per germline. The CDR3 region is CASSQIGGFQETQYF. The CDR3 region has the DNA TGCGCCAGCAGCCAAATCGGGGGGTTCCAAGAGACCCAGTACTTC.

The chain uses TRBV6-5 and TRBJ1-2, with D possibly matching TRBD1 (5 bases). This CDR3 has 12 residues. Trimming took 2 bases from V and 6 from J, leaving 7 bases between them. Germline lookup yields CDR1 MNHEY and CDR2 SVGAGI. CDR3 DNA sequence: TGTGCCAGCAGTTACGGGGGGAATGGCTACACCTTC. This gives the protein CASSYGGNGYTF.

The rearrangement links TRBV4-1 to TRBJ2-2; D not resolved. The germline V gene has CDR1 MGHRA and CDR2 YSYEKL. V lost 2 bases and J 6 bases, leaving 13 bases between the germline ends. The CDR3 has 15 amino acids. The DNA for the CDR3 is TGCGCCAGCAGCCAAAGCCCCCCTATGGCCGGGGAGCTGTTTTTT. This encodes CASSQSPPMAGELFF.

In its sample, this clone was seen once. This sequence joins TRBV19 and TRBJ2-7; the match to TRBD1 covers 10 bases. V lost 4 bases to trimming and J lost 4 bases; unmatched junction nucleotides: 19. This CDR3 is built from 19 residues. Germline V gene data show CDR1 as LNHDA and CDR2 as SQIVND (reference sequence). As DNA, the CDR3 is TGTGCCAGTAGTACCAGCGAAAAAAACCGGGACAGGGGTATGTACGAGCAGTACTTC. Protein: CASSTSEKNRDRGMYEQYF.

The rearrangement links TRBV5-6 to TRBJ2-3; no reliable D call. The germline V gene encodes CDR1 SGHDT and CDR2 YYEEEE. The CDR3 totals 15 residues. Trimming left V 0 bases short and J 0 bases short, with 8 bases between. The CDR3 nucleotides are TGTGCCAGCAGCTTGGGAGGATCTAGCACAGATACGCAGTATTTT. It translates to CASSLGGSSTDTQYF.

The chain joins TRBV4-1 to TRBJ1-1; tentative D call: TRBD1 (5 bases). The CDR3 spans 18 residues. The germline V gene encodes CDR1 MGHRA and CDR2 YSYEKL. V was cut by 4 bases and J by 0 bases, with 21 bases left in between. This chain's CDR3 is CASSLTNIQVVVNTEAFF. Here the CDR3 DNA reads TGCGCCAGCAGCCTAACGAACATACAGGTAGTCGTGAACACTGAAGCTTTCTTT.

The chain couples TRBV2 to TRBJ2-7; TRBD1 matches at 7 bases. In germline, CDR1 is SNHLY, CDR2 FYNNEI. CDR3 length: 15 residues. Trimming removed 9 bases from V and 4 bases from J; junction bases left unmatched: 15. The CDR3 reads CASSEPPGQTYEQYF. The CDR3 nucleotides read TGTGCCAGTTCCGAACCTCCGGGACAGACTTACGAGCAGTACTTC.

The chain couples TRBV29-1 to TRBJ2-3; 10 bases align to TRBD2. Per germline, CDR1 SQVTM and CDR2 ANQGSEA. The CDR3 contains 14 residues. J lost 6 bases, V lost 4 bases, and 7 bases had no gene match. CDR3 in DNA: TGCAGCGTTGTACTAGCGGGAATGGGGGATACGCAGTATTTT. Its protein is CSVVLAGMGDTQYF.

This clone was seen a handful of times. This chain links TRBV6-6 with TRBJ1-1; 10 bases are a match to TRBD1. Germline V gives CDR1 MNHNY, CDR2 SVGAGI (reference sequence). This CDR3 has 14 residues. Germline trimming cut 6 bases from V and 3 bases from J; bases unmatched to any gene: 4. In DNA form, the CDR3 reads TGTGCCAGCAGGGGCGGACAGGGGGACACTGAAGCTTTCTTT. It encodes CASRGGQGDTEAFF.

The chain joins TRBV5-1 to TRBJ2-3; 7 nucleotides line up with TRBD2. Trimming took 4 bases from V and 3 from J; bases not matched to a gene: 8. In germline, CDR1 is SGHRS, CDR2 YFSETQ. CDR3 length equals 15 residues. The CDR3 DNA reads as TGCGCCAGCAGCGTGACTAGCATCTGGACAGATACGCAGTATTTT. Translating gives CASSVTSIWTDTQYF.